This T cell receptor beta chain was sequenced for a study of PD-1 blockade in mismatch repair-deficient tumors. TCRdb's copy holds only in-frame clones and misses some; the assay was immunoSEQ multiplex PCR. The sample has about 120,000 clones, about 80% seen once; the top ten hold 4% to 5%. Trimming removed 3 bases from V and 7 bases from J, with 9 bases in between. Germline V gene data show CDR1 as ENHRY and CDR2 as SYGVKD. This CDR3 is built from 12 residues. TCRs were sequenced from a few patients responding to pembrolizumab. This TCR derives from an adult with mismatch repair-deficient cancer. Sequenced material: peripheral blood, taken roughly 13 months after starting pembrolizumab. This chain uses TRBV10-3 with TRBJ1-1; D possibly corresponds to TRBD1 (6 bases). CDR3: CAISEDRIEAFF. The CDR3 coding sequence is TGTGCCATCAGTGAAGACAGGATTGAAGCTTTCTTT.